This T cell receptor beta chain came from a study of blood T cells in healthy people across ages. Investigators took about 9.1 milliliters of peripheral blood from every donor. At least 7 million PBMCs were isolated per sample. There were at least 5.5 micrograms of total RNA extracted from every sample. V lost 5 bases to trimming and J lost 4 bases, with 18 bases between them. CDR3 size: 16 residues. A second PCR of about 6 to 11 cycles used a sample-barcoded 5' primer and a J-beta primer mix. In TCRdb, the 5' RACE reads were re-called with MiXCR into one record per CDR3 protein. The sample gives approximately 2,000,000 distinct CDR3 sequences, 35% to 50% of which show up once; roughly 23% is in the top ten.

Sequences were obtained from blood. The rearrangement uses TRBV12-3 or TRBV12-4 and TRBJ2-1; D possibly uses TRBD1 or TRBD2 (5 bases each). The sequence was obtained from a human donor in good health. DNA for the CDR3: TGTGCCAGCAGTCCTGGGACCAGGGTGGGTTACAATGAGCAGTTCTTC. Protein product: CASSPGTRVGYNEQFF.